Listed below are T cell receptor beta chains from one sample, sequenced in a study of control samples from healthy donors and cancer patients. Only in-frame clones appear in the TCRdb table, and some are missing; sequencing was by immunoSEQ multiplex PCR. This sample has under 450,000 clones; about nine tenths occur once, and the top ten carry 5% to 8%. The sequenced material came from PBMCs. These receptors all come from a man between 35 and 55 years old with head and neck cancer. Both conserved end residues are part of each CDR3. The D gene is left open where the match is weak. Expanded clones get a size class; other rows say once, few or many, or leave the size out.

TRBV7-3	NA	NA	TRBJ2-2	TGTGCCAGCAGCTTAAGTCCGGGACTTAACACCGGGGAGCTGTTTTTT	CASSLSPGLNTGELFF
TRBV19	NA	once	TRBJ1-3	TGTGTCAGCCGACCCCGAGGGTTCTCTGGAAACACCATATATTTT	CVSRPRGFSGNTIYF
TRBV5-1	TRBD1	NA	TRBJ2-2	TGCGCCAGCAGCGCTGGACAGGGGACCGGGGAGCTGTTTTTT	CASSAGQGTGELFF
TRBV29-1	NA	NA	TRBJ2-4	TGCAGCGTGTACAGGGGAGGTGGCAAAAACATTCAGTACTTC	CSVYRGGGKNIQYF
TRBV30	TRBD2	NA	TRBJ2-1	TGTGCCTGGAAAAGTGCGGGAGTAACCAACTACAATGAGCAGTTCTTC	CAWKSAGVTNYNEQFF
TRBV6-5	NA	once	TRBJ2-7	TGTGCCAGCGGTTGGACCGGGCAACCCTACGAGCAGTACTTC	CASGWTGQPYEQYF
TRBV29-1	NA	NA	TRBJ1-3	TGCAGCGTTGAGACAGGTCGGAGCTCTGGAAACACCATATATTTT	CSVETGRSSGNTIYF
TRBV7-2	NA	NA	TRBJ2-2	TGTGCCAGCACACGGGCCGCCGGGGAGCTGTTTTTT	CASTRAAGELFF
TRBV6-6	TRBD1	NA	TRBJ1-2	TGTGCCAGCAGTTATGACAACAGGGGCTCGGGCTACACCTTC	CASSYDNRGSGYTF
TRBV6-2/TRBV6-3	NA	NA	TRBJ2-7	TGTGCCAGCAGTTCACGGGACTCCTACGAGCAGTACTTC	CASSSRDSYEQYF
TRBV4-2	NA	NA	TRBJ1-5	TGTGCCAGCAGCTCCACCGGAACCCAATCGAGGCAGCCCCAGCATTTT	CASSSTGTQSRQPQHF
TRBV18	NA	NA	TRBJ2-5	TGTGCCAGCTCACCACCATCAGGGGGAGGGGAGACCCAGTACTTC	CASSPPSGGGETQYF
TRBV28	TRBD2	NA	TRBJ2-5	TGTGCCAGCAGCTCATCCGGGACTAGCGGTCAAGAGACCCAGTACTTC	CASSSSGTSGQETQYF
TRBV19	TRBD2	NA	TRBJ2-1	TGTGCCAGTAGTCTTAGCGGGACGTCCTACAATGAGCAGTTCTTC	CASSLSGTSYNEQFF
TRBV3-1/TRBV3-2	TRBD2	NA	TRBJ2-5	TGTGCCAGCAGCCTGTACTCTAGCGGGAGGGGGTCAGAGACCCAGTACTTC	CASSLYSSGRGSETQYF
TRBV5-8	NA	NA	TRBJ1-6	TGTGCCAGCAGCTTTGCCCCGGGGGTGGATTCACCCCTCCACTTT	CASSFAPGVDSPLHF
TRBV2	NA	NA	TRBJ1-4	TGCGCCAGCAGTTCAGACTTGAGGGGCGAAAAACTGTTTTTT	CASSSDLRGEKLFF
TRBV28	TRBD2	NA	TRBJ2-1	TGTGCCAGCAGTTTCGGCGGGAGATCCCTCGGCAATGAGCAGTTCTTC	CASSFGGRSLGNEQFF
TRBV5-6	NA	NA	TRBJ1-5	TGTGCCAGCAGCTTCGGGGTGGGTATTAGCAATCAGCCCCAGCATTTT	CASSFGVGISNQPQHF
TRBV5-4	NA	NA	TRBJ1-4	TGTGCCAGCAGCTTGGCTCCGGGGACAAGTCATGAAAAACTGTTTTTT	CASSLAPGTSHEKLFF
TRBV18	NA	NA	TRBJ2-5	TGTGCCAGCTCACCACCGGGGTGGCCCAAACCAGGGGACCCCCAAGAGACCCAGTACTTC	CASSPPGWPKPGDPQETQYF
TRBV28	TRBD1	NA	TRBJ2-7	TGTGCCAGCAGTCTTGGACAGGTCTACGAGCAGTACTTC	CASSLGQVYEQYF
TRBV9	NA	once	TRBJ2-1	TGTGCCAGCAGCACACTAGGGTACAATGAGCAGTTCTTC	CASSTLGYNEQFF
TRBV5-5	NA	NA	TRBJ2-2	TGTGCCAGCAGCTTGGCTTTCAGCACCGGGGAGCTGTTTTTT	CASSLAFSTGELFF
TRBV13	NA	NA	TRBJ1-3	TGTGCCAGCAGCTTGGACAGAGGAAACACCATATATTTT	CASSLDRGNTIYF
TRBV9	TRBD1	NA	TRBJ1-2	TGTGCCAGCAGCGTCGACAGGGATACGAATGGCTACACCTTC	CASSVDRDTNGYTF
TRBV27	NA	NA	TRBJ1-4	TGTGCCAGCAGTTTATCGGGGGCAGTCCGGGGTATTGAAAAACTGTTTTTT	CASSLSGAVRGIEKLFF
TRBV27	NA	NA	TRBJ2-1	TGTGCCACCTCTGGGGGTCAGCCCTACAATGAGCAGTTCTTC	CATSGGQPYNEQFF
TRBV4-1	NA	NA	TRBJ1-3	TGCGCCAGCAGCCAAGATTCCCCCTTCTCTGGAAACACCATATATTTT	CASSQDSPFSGNTIYF
TRBV19	TRBD1	NA	TRBJ2-7	TGTGCCAGTAGTGGGCCGGGACAGGAATACGAGCAGTACTTC	CASSGPGQEYEQYF
TRBV5-1	NA	NA	TRBJ2-2	TGCGCCAGCAGCTTGGAGGCTTACTATGACACCGGGGAGCTGTTTTTT	CASSLEAYYDTGELFF
TRBV9	TRBD2	NA	TRBJ2-7	TGTGCCAGCAGCGTAGGTCGTGAGGGAGGGCTGAACGAGCAGTACTTC	CASSVGREGGLNEQYF
TRBV2	NA	NA	TRBJ2-1	TGTGTCACAAGCCCCAGCTATGAGCAGTTCTTC	CVTSPSYEQFF
TRBV19	TRBD1	NA	TRBJ1-2	TGTGCCAGTAAGACCGGGACAGGGGTCTATGGCTACACCTTC	CASKTGTGVYGYTF
TRBV29-1	NA	NA	TRBJ2-1	TGCAGCGTCGCCGCACAGGGTCGATCCTACAATGAGCAGTTCTTC	CSVAAQGRSYNEQFF
TRBV11-1	TRBD2	NA	TRBJ2-3	TGTGCCAGCGGCCTAGGGACTAGCGGGGGGACTAATACGCAGTATTTT	CASGLGTSGGTNTQYF
TRBV7-9	NA	NA	TRBJ2-3	TGTGCCAGCAGCTTAGTCAGCCTGGGGGCCGGAGATACGCAGTATTTT	CASSLVSLGAGDTQYF
TRBV4-3	TRBD1	many	TRBJ2-5	TGCGCCAGCAGCCAAGATTTAACCAGGGGGCTTTTGGATGAGACCCAGTACTTC	CASSQDLTRGLLDETQYF
TRBV6-2/TRBV6-3	TRBD1	NA	TRBJ2-7	TGTGCCAGCAGTAGGCCGGGACAGCTTTACGAGCAGTACTTC	CASSRPGQLYEQYF
TRBV5-4	TRBD1	NA	TRBJ1-2	TGTGCCAGCAGCTACTCCGGGACAGGGGCTCACTACACCTTC	CASSYSGTGAHYTF
TRBV2	NA	NA	TRBJ1-1	TGTGCCAGCAGTGACTGGGCCCAGTTAGAGGCTTTCTTT	CASSDWAQLEAFF
TRBV18	NA	NA	TRBJ2-7	TGTGCCAGCTCACCGGACAATACAGGTCCCTACGAGCAGTACTTC	CASSPDNTGPYEQYF
TRBV19	NA	NA	TRBJ1-1	TGTGCCAGTAGTATAGATGGGGACCTGAACACTGAAGCTTTCTTT	CASSIDGDLNTEAFF
TRBV30	NA	NA	TRBJ1-2	TGTGCCTGGAGGAGGGCAGTCTCTAACTATGGCTACACCTTC	CAWRRAVSNYGYTF
TRBV2	NA	NA	TRBJ2-7	TGTGCCAGCAGTGAAGGGAGCCCTGAAGAGCAGTACTTC	CASSEGSPEEQYF
TRBV2	TRBD1	NA	TRBJ2-2	TGTGCCAGCAGCCTACAGGGGGCGGACACCGGGGAGCTGTTTTTT	CASSLQGADTGELFF
TRBV11-2	TRBD2	NA	TRBJ2-3	TGTGCCAGCAGCTTCGACGGGAGGGCCGGGGATACGCAGTATTTT	CASSFDGRAGDTQYF
TRBV11-3	TRBD2	NA	TRBJ2-1	TGTGCCAGCAGTCATAGACTAGCGGGAGTTAATGAGCAGTTCTTC	CASSHRLAGVNEQFF
TRBV29-1	TRBD2	NA	TRBJ2-1	TGCAGCGCCCAGCGGATAGCGGGGGCCACTGGTGAGCAGTTCTTC	CSAQRIAGATGEQFF
TRBV5-1	TRBD1	once	TRBJ2-1	TGCGCCAGCAGCACTGGGACAGGGGGTTTCTACAATGAGCAGTTCTTC	CASSTGTGGFYNEQFF
TRBV7-2	NA	NA	TRBJ2-7	TGTGCCAGCAGCTTAGAACAGGTTAGCTCCTACGAGCAGTACTTC	CASSLEQVSSYEQYF
TRBV6-4	NA	NA	TRBJ1-2	TGTGCCAGCAGTGACTCCACAGGGAATGGCTACACCTTC	CASSDSTGNGYTF
TRBV6-6	NA	NA	TRBJ1-1	TGTGCCAGCAGTTCCTCAGGGTTCACTGAAGCTTTCTTT	CASSSSGFTEAFF
TRBV29-1	NA	few	TRBJ2-5	TGCAGCGTTGGGGGCAGCCAAGAGACCCAGTACTTC	CSVGGSQETQYF